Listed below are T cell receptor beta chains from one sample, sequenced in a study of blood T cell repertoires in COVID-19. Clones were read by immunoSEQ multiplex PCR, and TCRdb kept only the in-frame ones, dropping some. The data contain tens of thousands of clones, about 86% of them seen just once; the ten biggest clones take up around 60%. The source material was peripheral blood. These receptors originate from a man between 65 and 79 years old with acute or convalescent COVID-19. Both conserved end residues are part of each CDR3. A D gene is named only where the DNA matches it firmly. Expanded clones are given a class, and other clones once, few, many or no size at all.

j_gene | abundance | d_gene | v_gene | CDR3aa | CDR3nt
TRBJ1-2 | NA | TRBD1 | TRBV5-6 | CASSSFRDRGLTRYGYTF | TGTGCCAGCAGCTCCTTCCGGGACAGGGGGCTTACTCGCTATGGCTACACCTTC
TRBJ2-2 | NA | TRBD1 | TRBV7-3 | CASSTQGADTGELFF | TGTGCCAGCAGCACTCAGGGGGCGGACACCGGGGAGCTGTTTTTT
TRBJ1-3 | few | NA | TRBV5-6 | CASSSGINSGNTIYF | TGTGCCAGCAGCTCCGGTATTAACTCTGGAAACACCATATATTTT
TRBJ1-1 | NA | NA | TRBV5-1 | CASRGSWNTEAFF | TGCGCCAGCCGGGGGAGTTGGAACACTGAAGCTTTCTTT
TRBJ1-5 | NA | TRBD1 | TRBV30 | CAWSIGTGGSGNQPQHF | TGTGCCTGGAGTATCGGGACAGGGGGCAGTGGGAATCAGCCCCAGCATTTT
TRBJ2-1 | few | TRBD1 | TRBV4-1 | CASSAPGQGKNEQFF | TGCGCCAGCAGCGCACCGGGACAGGGAAAGAATGAGCAGTTCTTC
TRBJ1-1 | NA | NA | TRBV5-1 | CASSLRDRGEAFF | TGCGCCAGCAGCTTGCGGGATCGGGGTGAAGCTTTCTTT
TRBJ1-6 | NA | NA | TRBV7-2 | CASSLPRPASPLHF | TGTGCCAGCAGCTTACCCAGGCCCGCTTCACCCCTCCACTTT
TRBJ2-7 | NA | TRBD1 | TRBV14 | CASSQDSQGSPYEQYF | TGTGCCAGCAGCCAAGATTCACAGGGGTCTCCCTACGAGCAGTACTTC
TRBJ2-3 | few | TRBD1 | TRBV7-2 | CASSPGTGSSTDTQYF | TGTGCCAGCAGCCCCGGGACAGGGTCTAGCACAGATACGCAGTATTTT
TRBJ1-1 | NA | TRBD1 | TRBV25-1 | CASRAQGTNTEAFF | TGTGCCAGCAGGGCACAGGGGACGAACACTGAAGCTTTCTTT
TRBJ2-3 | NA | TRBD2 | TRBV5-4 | CASSIGTSGTDTQYF | TGTGCCAGCAGCATAGGGACTAGCGGAACAGATACGCAGTATTTT
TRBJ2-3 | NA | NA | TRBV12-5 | CASGLRDTQYF | TGTGCTAGTGGTCTCCGAGATACGCAGTATTTT
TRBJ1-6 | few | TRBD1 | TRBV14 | CASSLLRDRGYHSPLHF | TGTGCCAGCAGCCTCCTCCGGGACAGGGGATATCATTCACCCCTCCACTTT
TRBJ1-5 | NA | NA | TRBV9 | CASSPEGVGQPQHF | TGTGCCAGCAGCCCCGAAGGGGTGGGACAGCCCCAGCATTTT
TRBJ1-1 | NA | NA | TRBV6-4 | CASSDEEGTEAFF | TGTGCCAGCAGTGACGAGGAGGGGACTGAAGCTTTCTTT
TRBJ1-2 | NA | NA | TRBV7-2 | CASSLVSSGDNGYTF | TGTGCCAGCAGCTTAGTGAGTTCAGGGGATAATGGCTACACCTTC
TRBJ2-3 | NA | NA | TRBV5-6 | CASSLVVAADGTQYF | TGTGCCAGCAGCTTGGTGGTAGCGGCAGACGGTACGCAGTATTTT
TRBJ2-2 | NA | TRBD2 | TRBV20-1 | CSASDSGGMGGELFF | TGCAGTGCTAGTGACAGCGGGGGGATGGGCGGGGAGCTGTTTTTT
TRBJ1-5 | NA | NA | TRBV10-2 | CASRTDNQPQHF | TGCGCCAGCAGGACTGACAATCAGCCCCAGCATTTT
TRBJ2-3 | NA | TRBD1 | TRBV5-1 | CASSSSGTGVVNTQYF | TGCGCCAGCAGCTCCTCCGGGACAGGGGTAGTGAATACGCAGTATTTT
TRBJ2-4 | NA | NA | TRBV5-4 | CASSSDSSLAKNIQYF | TGTGCCAGCAGCTCAGACAGCTCCTTAGCCAAAAACATTCAGTACTTC
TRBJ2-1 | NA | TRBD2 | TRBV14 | CASSQQTSGMNEQFF | TGTGCCAGCAGCCAACAGACTAGCGGGATGAATGAGCAGTTCTTC
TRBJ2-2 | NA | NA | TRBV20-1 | CSASRAGRGDTGELFF | TGCAGTGCTAGTAGGGCGGGCAGGGGGGACACCGGGGAGCTGTTTTTT
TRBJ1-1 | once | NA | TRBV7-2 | CASSLARLTEAFF | TGTGCCAGCAGCTTAGCGCGTCTGACAGAAGCTTTCTTT
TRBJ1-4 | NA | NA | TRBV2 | CASSDPRVYEKLFF | TGTGCCAGCAGTGACCCCAGGGTTTATGAAAAACTGTTTTTT
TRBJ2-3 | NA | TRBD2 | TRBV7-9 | CASSRLAGDTDTQYF | TGTGCCAGCAGTAGGCTAGCGGGAGACACAGATACGCAGTATTTT
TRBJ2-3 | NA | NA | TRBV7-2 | CASSQFTDTQYF | TGTGCCAGCAGCCAGTTCACAGATACGCAGTATTTT
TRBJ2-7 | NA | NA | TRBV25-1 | CASSEYSGKDMGEQYF | TGTGCCAGCAGTGAATATTCGGGGAAAGATATGGGAGAGCAGTACTTC
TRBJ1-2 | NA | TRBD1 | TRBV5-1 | CASSQADREVGYTF | TGCGCCAGCAGCCAGGCGGACAGGGAGGTTGGCTACACCTTC
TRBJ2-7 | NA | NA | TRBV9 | CASSAGLLSSYEQYF | TGTGCCAGCAGCGCGGGACTCCTCAGCTCCTACGAGCAGTACTTC
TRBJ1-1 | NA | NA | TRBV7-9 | CASSPYNTGRNTEAFF | TGTGCCAGCAGCCCATACAATACAGGGCGTAACACTGAAGCTTTCTTT
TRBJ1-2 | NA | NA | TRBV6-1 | CASSDLARGEGYTF | TGTGCCAGCAGTGATTTAGCCCGCGGAGAGGGCTACACCTTC
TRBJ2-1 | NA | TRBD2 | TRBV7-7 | CASSLGLAGYNEQFF | TGTGCCAGCAGCCTGGGACTAGCGGGCTACAATGAGCAGTTCTTC